This entry describes one TCR beta chain. Generated by immunoSEQ multiplex PCR, the TCRdb table keeps only in-frame clones and is missing some. The table has over 2,000,000 clones, roughly 93% seen once. This specimen comes from a study of shared clonotypes between healthy human individuals. It was CD45RO-negative cells, positively selected for CCR7, that made up naive CD8 cells, with terminally differentiated effector memory CD45RA+ cells excluded. Study donors comprised healthy, HIV-negative adults devoid of recent acute infection or vaccination. From germline, CDR1 is PRHDT and CDR2 FYEKMQ (reference sequence). V shed 3 bases and J shed 2 bases, with 11 bases lying between them. CDR3 length: 15 amino acids.

The V call is TRBV13, the J call TRBJ1-5; D is uncertain. Input material: naive CD8+ T cells from PBMCs. The sequence was obtained from a man aged 18 to 30 in good health. Some clones in this sample may be carry-over from other donors' samples. The CDR3 loop is CASSLGRDGNQPQHF. The CDR3 DNA follows: TGTGCCAGCAGCTTGGGTAGAGACGGCAATCAGCCCCAGCATTTT.